What follows is one T cell receptor beta chain and its context. Antigen: not known. The data are from a study of post-analysis software for immune sequencing data. Background on the study: The patients showed relapsing-remitting, secondary progressive and progressive-relapsing multiple sclerosis courses.

Findings and caveats of the study: Diversity measured as normalized Chao1 was significantly lower in multiple sclerosis patients than in controls. Samples sharing a preparation batch grouped tightly together when assessed by F measure.

Unique molecular identifiers were present in the TCR beta cDNA libraries. MiXCR, run by TCRdb on the PCR reads, gives a single entry per CDR3 protein. Among a few hundred thousand distinct CDR3 sequences listed, roughly 46% were seen once. Sequenced: blood. The origin of this receptor is a girl aged 10 to 17 with multiple sclerosis.

This chain's CDR3 is CASSLFTGPYEQYF. The CDR3 nucleotides read TGTGCCAGCAGTTTATTCACTGGACCCTACGAGCAGTACTTC. The rearrangement uses TRBV12-3 or TRBV12-4 and TRBJ2-4; the D is unclear. The end of the DNA is better explained by TRBJ2-7, so the J call may be wrong. The CDR3 has 14 residues.